Below, 17 T cell receptor beta chains from the same sample are listed, as sequenced in a study of blood T cell repertoires in COVID-19. The data were produced by immunoSEQ multiplex PCR, yet TCRdb's version contains in-frame clones alone and is incomplete. Here the sample spans under 250,000 clones, around 83% being singletons. The sequencing sample was made of peripheral blood. All receptors come from a man in his fifties or sixties with active or convalescent COVID-19.

The gene calls are TRBV3-1 (or the pseudogene TRBV3-2) and TRBJ2-3; D unclear. CDR3 length: 13 amino acids. Germline loops: CDR1 LGHDT, CDR2 YNNKEL (reference sequence). Trimming left V 0 bases short and J 4 bases short, with 5 bases between. CDR3 residues: CASSQDLADTQYF. The CDR3 bases are TGTGCCAGCAGCCAAGATCTTGCAGATACGCAGTATTTT.

This chain links TRBV27 with TRBJ2-2, with 7 bases matching TRBD1. With 6 bases clipped from V and 0 bases from J, the junction kept 7 bases outside the gene matches. The V gene's germline CDR1 is MNHEY and CDR2 SMNVEV (reference sequence). The CDR3 loop spans 16 amino acids. DNA for the CDR3: TGTGCCAGCAGCTGGGGACAGTTCGCGAACACCGGGGAGCTGTTTTTT. Its translation is CASSWGQFANTGELFF.

This clone was observed a few times. The chain is built from TRBV19 and TRBJ2-2; D is undetermined. The CDR3 has 13 residues. Trimming took 4 bases from V and 2 from J, leaving 5 bases between them. The V gene's germline CDR1 is LNHDA and CDR2 SQIVND (reference sequence). CDR3 region: CASSSINTGELFF. CDR3 sequence (DNA): TGTGCCAGTAGTAGTATTAACACCGGGGAGCTGTTTTTT.

This sequence joins TRBV12-5 and TRBJ1-5; possibly TRBD1 for D (6 bases). Germline V CDR1 and CDR2: LGHNT, FRNRAP. This CDR3 region has 13 residues. V lost 5 bases to trimming and J lost 4 bases, with 9 bases between them. The CDR3 DNA reads as TGTGCTAGTGGTCCCGGACAGAATCAGCCCCAGCATTTT. Amino acid sequence: CASGPGQNQPQHF.

This chain links TRBV6-1 with TRBJ1-2; D gene unclear. This CDR3 contains 12 residues. Germline CDR1 is MNHNS and CDR2 is SASEGT. Deletions cut 2 bases from V and 4 bases from J, with 5 bases between. The CDR3 DNA is TGTGCCAGCAGTGAACCTATCTATGGCTACACCTTC. Encoded protein: CASSEPIYGYTF.

CDR3 nucleotides: TGTGCCAGCAGTTTTTCCGGGACAGGTAAAAATGAGCAGTTCTTC. Protein: CASSFSGTGKNEQFF. The chain is built from TRBV27 and TRBJ2-1; 8 bases map to TRBD1. The V gene end was trimmed by 3 bases and the J gene end by 7 bases; junction bases not matched to a gene: 8. This CDR3 has 15 amino acids. Germline CDR1 and CDR2: MNHEY and SMNVEV (reference sequence).

The V gene is TRBV25-1, the J gene TRBJ2-1; 12 nucleotides match TRBD2. This CDR3 spans 16 amino acids. Unmatched junction bases numbered 4, after V lost 4 bases and J lost 3 bases. Germline CDR1 MGHDK, CDR2 SYGVNS. The CDR3 loop is CASSGRTSGNYNEQFF. CDR3 bases: TGTGCCAGCAGTGGCAGGACTAGCGGGAACTACAATGAGCAGTTCTTC.

This chain links TRBV6-4 with TRBJ1-1; perhaps TRBD1 as D (6 bases). The CDR3 extends over 13 amino acids. CDR1 and CDR2 from the germline V gene are MRHNA and SNTAGT. V was trimmed by 2 bases and J by 4 bases, leaving 8 bases between them. Here the CDR3 DNA reads TGTGCCAGCAGTGACCGAGGGGGCACTGAAGCTTTCTTT. Amino acids: CASSDRGGTEAFF.

This clone was seen more than once but under ten times. The J gene is TRBJ1-3, the V gene TRBV2; D might be TRBD1 (5 bases). The CDR3 is 16 amino acids. Trimming stripped 1 base from V and 0 bases from J, with 10 bases between. Per the germline V gene, CDR1 is SNHLY and CDR2 is FYNNEI. For the CDR3, the DNA is TGTGCCAGCAGTGAAGGACAGTTCAGCTCTGGAAACACCATATATTTT. Residues: CASSEGQFSSGNTIYF.

The V gene is TRBV19, the J gene TRBJ1-3; tentatively, D is TRBD1 (6 bases). The germline V gene encodes CDR1 LNHDA and CDR2 SQIVND (reference sequence). The V end was cut by 3 bases, the J end by 5 bases, with 17 bases between. The CDR3 is 16 residues long. CDR3 residues: CASSMGTTFGRNTIYF. DNA for the CDR3: TGTGCCAGTAGTATGGGGACAACTTTCGGTCGAAACACCATATATTTT.

This rearrangement joins TRBV7-9 to TRBJ1-6, with TRBD1 identical over 7 bases. J gave up 9 bases and V 0 bases, and 8 bases lay outside the gene matches. This CDR3 spans 16 amino acids. CDR1 is SEHNR, CDR2 FQNEAQ, per germline (reference sequence). This chain's CDR3 is CASSLAGQAGGSPLHF. In DNA, the CDR3 is TGTGCCAGCAGCTTAGCTGGACAGGCCGGCGGTTCACCCCTCCACTTT.

There are a few counts of this clone. The genes are TRBV7-2 and TRBJ2-5, with TRBD1 as a possible D gene (6 bases). Trimming stripped 5 bases from V and 3 bases from J, with 10 bases between. The germline gives CDR1 SGHTA, CDR2 FQGNSA. CDR3 length: 13 residues. As DNA, the CDR3 is TGTGCCAGCAGCGCCCCAGGGGAAGAGACCCAGTACTTC. It encodes CASSAPGEETQYF.

The V call is TRBV3-1 (or the pseudogene TRBV3-2), the J call TRBJ1-5; 10 bases are shared with TRBD1. V was pared by 2 bases and J by 2 bases, with 3 bases of the junction left unmatched. CDR3 length equals 16 residues. Germline V gene sequence: CDR1 LGHDT, CDR2 YNNKEL (reference sequence). CDR3 region: CASSQSGTGGNQPQHF. Here the CDR3 DNA reads TGTGCCAGCAGCCAAAGTGGGACAGGGGGCAATCAGCCCCAGCATTTT.

Here the CDR3 DNA reads TGTGCCAGCAGCTTAGGGAGGAACACTGAAGCTTTCTTT. It is translated as CASSLGRNTEAFF. This chain uses TRBV7-2 with TRBJ1-1; no clear D gene. Trimming took 1 base from V and 1 from J, leaving 4 bases between them. CDR3 length equals 13 residues. Germline V gene sequence: CDR1 SGHTA, CDR2 FQGNSA.

This clone turned up a few times. The rearrangement links TRBV28 to TRBJ1-5; D unclear. This CDR3 spans 12 amino acids. Germline lookup yields CDR1 MDHEN and CDR2 SYDVKM. Trimming cost V 3 bases and J 5 bases, with 5 bases left between them. The CDR3 nucleotides read TGTGCCAGCAGTTTGGCTCATCAGCCCCAGCATTTT. Encoded protein: CASSLAHQPQHF.

This clone showed up just a few times. The chain employs TRBV30 and TRBJ1-1; a weak D match, TRBD1 (6 bases). This CDR3 comprises 13 residues. The germline V gene encodes CDR1 GTSNPN and CDR2 SVGIG (reference sequence). The V gene lost 1 base and the J gene lost 7 bases, with 13 bases spanning the gap. The CDR3, as DNA: TGTGCCTGGAGTGCGTCACAGGGCTTTGAAGCTTTCTTT. This encodes CAWSASQGFEAFF.

V and J are TRBV6-5 and TRBJ2-6; 8 nucleotides line up with TRBD1. Germline V lookup: CDR1 MNHEY, CDR2 SVGAGI. This CDR3 contains 15 residues. Trimming cost V 7 bases and J 1 base; bases outside gene matches: 3. The CDR3 loop reads CASTQGASGANVLTF. The CDR3 coding sequence is TGTGCCAGCACCCAGGGGGCATCTGGGGCCAACGTCCTGACTTTC.